This T cell receptor beta chain came from a study of technical replicates of blood from several donors. Repertoires were generated with immunoSEQ multiplex PCR, while TCRdb's copy carries only in-frame clones and drops some. The table includes around 72,000 clones, 91% detected once. With 2 bases clipped from V and 0 bases from J, the junction kept 6 bases outside the gene matches. Germline V lookup: CDR1 KGHSH, CDR2 LQKENI. CDR3 length equals 16 residues. Source material: T cells isolated from PBMCs. The chain recombines TRBV18 with TRBJ1-2, with 7 bases that match TRBD1. This TCR derives from a human donor in good health. Some clones in this sample may be carry-over from other donors' samples. In nucleotides, the CDR3 is TGTGCCAGCTCACCAGGCAGGCAGGGGGCTAACTATGGCTACACCTTC. The encoded protein is CASSPGRQGANYGYTF.